The rows below give T cell receptor beta chains drawn from one sample of a study of T cell changes during pregnancy in multiple sclerosis. Sequencing used immunoSEQ multiplex PCR; TCRdb keeps in-frame clones, though not all of them. Among around 50,000 clones listed, roughly 93% were seen once. Sample: CD8+ T cells from peripheral blood mononuclear cells, taken in the first trimester of pregnancy. These receptors came from a female donor with multiple sclerosis, enrolled in a pregnancy study. Each CDR3 is given with its conserved first and last residue. Fields, in order: clone size, J gene, D gene, V gene, CDR3 DNA, CDR3 protein. D genes are given only for firm matches. Clone size is not always given. Where it is, it says once, few, many or a class for expanded clones.

>-|TRBJ2-3|-|TRBV5-1
TGCGCCAGCAGCCCCTCTAGCCTTTATAGCACAGATACGCAGTATTTT
CASSPSSLYSTDTQYF
>-|TRBJ1-3|-|TRBV15
TGTGCCACCGGGGAGGGGATAAACACCATATATTTT
CATGEGINTIYF
>-|TRBJ2-3|TRBD2|TRBV9
TGTGCCAGCAGCGTAGCCCTGACTAGCGGGGGGCCCACAGATACGCAGTATTTT
CASSVALTSGGPTDTQYF
>-|TRBJ1-2|-|TRBV9
TGTGCCAGCAGCCACCCGGTCCGCCCGTATGGCTACACCTTC
CASSHPVRPYGYTF
>-|TRBJ2-5|-|TRBV6-6
TGTGCCAGCAGTTACTCTGCAGGGCAAGAGACCCAGTACTTC
CASSYSAGQETQYF
>-|TRBJ1-2|-|TRBV4-1
TGCGCCAGCAGCCACGTCGGGACACCACCTAACTATGGCTACACCTTC
CASSHVGTPPNYGYTF
>-|TRBJ2-7|-|TRBV29-1
TGCAGCGTTGGGTACAGCCCTTACGAGCAGTACTTC
CSVGYSPYEQYF
>-|TRBJ1-2|-|TRBV6-5
TGTGCCAGCAGGTCCTCGACTGCCCATGGCTACACCTTC
CASRSSTAHGYTF
>-|TRBJ1-1|-|TRBV27
TGTGCCAGCAGTTCCCAGATGAACACTGAAGCTTTCTTT
CASSSQMNTEAFF
>-|TRBJ2-7|TRBD2|TRBV7-9
TGTGCCAGCAGCGACCCGGGACTAGAATTGGGGGAGCAGTACTTC
CASSDPGLELGEQYF
>once|TRBJ2-7|TRBD2|TRBV5-5
TGTGCCAGCAGCTTAGCAGGACTAGCGGGGGGTAGGGACGAGCAGTACTTC
CASSLAGLAGGRDEQYF
>-|TRBJ1-1|-|TRBV4-1
TGCGCCAGCAGCCAAATTGGGGGGGAAGGTGAAGCTTTCTTT
CASSQIGGEGEAFF
>-|TRBJ2-5|-|TRBV2
TGTGCCAGCAGGGACAACCAAGAGACCCAGTACTTC
CASRDNQETQYF
>-|TRBJ2-7|-|TRBV29-1
TGCAGCGCCTCCCTTAACGGCTACGAGCAGTACTTC
CSASLNGYEQYF
>-|TRBJ1-5|-|TRBV7-6
TGTGCCAGCAGCCTGGGGCCAGGGAATCAGCCCCAGCATTTT
CASSLGPGNQPQHF
>once|TRBJ2-7|-|TRBV4-3
TGCGCCAGCAGCCAAACCAGGGGGGTTTACGAGCAGTACTTC
CASSQTRGVYEQYF
>-|TRBJ2-1|TRBD2|TRBV7-9
TGTGCCAGCAGCTTCGGGGGGAGGGAGCAGTTCTTC
CASSFGGREQFF
>-|TRBJ1-2|-|TRBV5-4
TGTGCCAGCAGCTACTTGTATCAAATGACGGGGGGCCCAGATGGCTACACCTTC
CASSYLYQMTGGPDGYTF
>once|TRBJ2-7|-|TRBV27
TGTGCCAGCAGTTCGGAGTCGACCTCCTACGAGCAGTACTTC
CASSSESTSYEQYF
>-|TRBJ1-5|-|TRBV30
TGTGCCTGGAGTACAGGAAAATATAGCAATCAGCCCCAGCATTTT
CAWSTGKYSNQPQHF
>-|TRBJ1-1|TRBD1|TRBV7-2
TGTGCCAGCAGCTTAGACGACAGGGCCTTTCCTGAAGCTTTCTTT
CASSLDDRAFPEAFF
>-|TRBJ2-2|-|TRBV7-2
TGTGCCAGCAGCCTAGGGCAGGGGAACACCGGGGAGCTGTTTTTT
CASSLGQGNTGELFF
>-|TRBJ2-1|-|TRBV19
TGTGCCAGTAGTATATTCTTCAGCAATGAGCAGTTCTTC
CASSIFFSNEQFF
>-|TRBJ1-5|-|TRBV21-1
TGTGCCAGCAGCCCCCGAGATTATAGCAATCAGCCCCAGCATTTT
CASSPRDYSNQPQHF
>-|TRBJ2-6|-|TRBV5-4
TGTGCCAGCAGCCAGTTTTCCGGGGCCAACGTCCTGACTTTC
CASSQFSGANVLTF
>-|TRBJ2-2|-|TRBV27
TGTGCCAGCAGCCGTCTAAAGACAGGCCTCACCGGGGAGCTGTTTTTT
CASSRLKTGLTGELFF
>-|TRBJ1-3|TRBD1|TRBV19
TGTGCCAGTATCCCCGGGACAGACCACCTACCCTCTGGAAACACCATATATTTT
CASIPGTDHLPSGNTIYF
>-|TRBJ2-7|-|TRBV7-9
TGTGCCAGCAGCCCCGGCGGGTGGGACTCGTCCTACGAGCAGTACTTC
CASSPGGWDSSYEQYF
>once|TRBJ1-2|-|TRBV15
TGTGCCCGGGAGGGGGAATATTACTATGGCTACACCTTC
CAREGEYYYGYTF
>-|TRBJ2-1|-|TRBV23-1
TGCGCCAGCAGTCAATCTGGCCAGGGTTCATACAATGAGCAGTTCTTC
CASSQSGQGSYNEQFF
>-|TRBJ2-7|TRBD1|TRBV5-5
TGTGCCAGCAGCCCCCCGGACAGGGCCTACGAGCAGTACTTC
CASSPPDRAYEQYF
>-|TRBJ1-5|-|TRBV7-6
TGTGCCAGCAGCTTAGACGGGAGTGGACAGCCCCAGCATTTT
CASSLDGSGQPQHF
>-|TRBJ2-7|-|TRBV19
TGTGCCAGTAAGGGAGGTTTCCTCTACGAGCAGTACTTC
CASKGGFLYEQYF
>-|TRBJ2-7|-|TRBV12-5
TGTGCTAGTGTCCCTGACAGAGCCTACGAGCAGTACTTC
CASVPDRAYEQYF
>-|TRBJ1-2|TRBD1|TRBV9
TGTGCCAGCAGCGCCCCACAGGGGTCCCCCTATGGCTACACCTTC
CASSAPQGSPYGYTF
>-|TRBJ2-7|-|TRBV7-9
TGTGCCAGCAGCCCGGTGGACAGAGAGTACGAGCAGTACTTC
CASSPVDREYEQYF
>-|TRBJ1-1|-|TRBV4-3
TGCGCCAGCAGCCAATCCCGGTGGAACACTGAAGCTTTCTTT
CASSQSRWNTEAFF
>-|TRBJ1-2|TRBD1|TRBV2
TGTGCCAGCAGTGTGGTAGGGGGGACAGGGTCGTTGCCTAACTATGGCTACACCTTC
CASSVVGGTGSLPNYGYTF
>-|TRBJ2-2|-|TRBV28
TGTGCCAGCACCGTCAGTGCGGGGTACGGGGAGCTGTTTTTT
CASTVSAGYGELFF
>-|TRBJ2-5|-|TRBV14
TGTGCCAGCAGCCTCCGAGGGGGGGGCGTGGGGACCCAGTACTTC
CASSLRGGGVGTQYF
>-|TRBJ1-2|-|TRBV14
TGTGCCAGCAGCCTCGGGGTCCCCTATGGCTACACCTTC
CASSLGVPYGYTF
>-|TRBJ2-3|-|TRBV7-9
TGTGCCAGCAGCCCACAGACCGGGACAATCACAGATACGCAGTATTTT
CASSPQTGTITDTQYF
>-|TRBJ2-7|-|TRBV19
TGTGCCAGTAGTACCCCGGGAACCTACGAGCAGTACTTC
CASSTPGTYEQYF
>-|TRBJ2-7|-|TRBV7-9
TGTGCCAGCAGCTCAACAGGGAACGAGCAGTACTTC
CASSSTGNEQYF
>-|TRBJ1-2|-|TRBV9
TGTGCCAGCAGCGTAGTACCCCCGGGGGGGGGTGGCTACACCTTC
CASSVVPPGGGGYTF
>-|TRBJ2-3|-|TRBV7-6
TGTGCCAGCAGCTGGACTGGGCCCACGGATACGCAGTATTTT
CASSWTGPTDTQYF
>-|TRBJ2-5|-|TRBV4-1
TGCGCCAGCAGCCAAGATCCGGACACGGAGACCCAGTACTTC
CASSQDPDTETQYF
>-|TRBJ2-1|TRBD2|TRBV27
TGTGCCAGCAGTTTTGGTACTAGCGGGAGGAATGAGCAGTTCTTC
CASSFGTSGRNEQFF
>-|TRBJ2-1|-|TRBV27
TGTGCCAGCAGTTTATCCTATGGCGGGAATGAGCAGTTCTTC
CASSLSYGGNEQFF
>-|TRBJ1-4|-|TRBV6-4
TGTGCCAGCAGTGACCAGGGCCTAGCAACTAATGAAAAACTGTTTTTT
CASSDQGLATNEKLFF
>-|TRBJ1-2|TRBD1|TRBV5-4
TGTGCCAGCAGCCCAGGTTTGGGCCAGGGGGCGAGGGGCTACACCTTC
CASSPGLGQGARGYTF
>-|TRBJ1-2|-|TRBV2
TGTGCCAGCAACCCTCAGGTGGACAGCTCCTTC
CASNPQVDSSF
>-|TRBJ1-5|TRBD1|TRBV28
TGTGCCAGCAGTTCCCGCTCGACAGGGGCCTCGGTGTATAGCAATCAGCCCCAGCATTTT
CASSSRSTGASVYSNQPQHF
>-|TRBJ1-3|-|TRBV4-1
TGCGCCAGCAGCCCGACAGTCTCTGGAAACACCATATATTTT
CASSPTVSGNTIYF
>once|TRBJ2-3|TRBD2|TRBV4-1
TGCGCCAGCAGCCAAGATTCTAGCGGGGGGGCCGGAGATACGCAGTATTTT
CASSQDSSGGAGDTQYF
>-|TRBJ2-1|-|TRBV5-4
TGTGCCAGCAGCAATTCGGGAGAGGGTGGCAATGAGCAGTTCTTC
CASSNSGEGGNEQFF
>-|TRBJ1-1|-|TRBV7-3
TGTGCCAGCAGCTTATTTGGGGGGGACGTGAACACTGAAGCTTTCTTT
CASSLFGGDVNTEAFF
>-|TRBJ2-7|TRBD1|TRBV5-1
TGCGCCAGCAGCTCCGGGACAGGGGAAAACTTC
CASSSGTGENF
>-|TRBJ1-1|-|TRBV7-6
TGTGCCAGCAGCCCTCGACTGGACACTGAAGCTTTCTTT
CASSPRLDTEAFF
>-|TRBJ2-4|TRBD2|TRBV15
TGTGCCACCAGCAGTAAAAGCGGGAGCCGCATTCAGTACTTC
CATSSKSGSRIQYF